The 11 T cell receptor beta chains given below trace back to one sample, sequenced in a study of blood T cell repertoires in COVID-19. Some clones are missing from TCRdb's copy, which holds only in-frame ones; the method was immunoSEQ multiplex PCR. Here the sample spans 200,000 to 250,000 clones, about three quarters being singletons. Input material: peripheral blood. Receptors were obtained from a woman in her 70s with acute or convalescent COVID-19.

The chain has TRBV3-1 (or the pseudogene TRBV3-2) and TRBJ1-2; D is ambiguous. The CDR3 consists of 14 residues. Trimming left V 4 bases short and J 8 bases short, with 17 bases between. Germline V lookup: CDR1 LGHDT, CDR2 YNNKEL (reference sequence). The CDR3 loop is CASSPSETRSGYTF. For the CDR3, the DNA is TGTGCCAGCAGCCCATCCGAAACGAGGAGCGGCTACACCTTC.

The chain couples TRBV3-1 (or the pseudogene TRBV3-2) to TRBJ2-2; 7 bases map to TRBD2. Germline loops: CDR1 LGHDT, CDR2 YNNKEL (reference sequence). The CDR3 is 15 residues long. V lost 4 bases, J lost 1 base, and 3 bases stayed unmatched. The CDR3 is CASSLKRGNTGELFF. The CDR3 DNA sequence: TGTGCCAGCAGCCTGAAGCGGGGGAACACCGGGGAGCTGTTTTTT.

The chain recombines TRBV11-2 with TRBJ1-4; D is possibly TRBD1 (6 bases). The germline V and J ends were trimmed by 5 bases and 14 bases, with 18 bases remaining between them. The CDR3 has 13 residues. CDR1 is SGHAT, CDR2 FQNNGV, per germline. CDR3 loop: CASSNQGLQDLFF. The CDR3, as DNA: TGTGCCAGCAGCAACCAGGGGCTTCAAGACCTGTTTTTT.

This rearrangement joins TRBV5-5 to TRBJ2-7, with 8 bases identical to TRBD1. The CDR3 is 18 amino acids. Germline assignment: CDR1 SGHKS and CDR2 YYEKEE (reference sequence). The ends lost 4 bases at V and 3 bases at J; junction bases unmatched: 18. The CDR3 region has the DNA TGTGCCAGCAGCCGAAGAAACGCAGGACAGGGTATAGGCTACGAGCAGTACTTC. Translating it yields CASSRRNAGQGIGYEQYF.

The chain recombines TRBV5-1 with TRBJ1-4; 9 positions agree with TRBD1. The CDR3 runs 14 residues. Germline CDR1 reads SGHRS; CDR2 reads YFSETQ. With V trimmed by 5 bases and J by 8 bases, 7 bases remained unmatched. The CDR3 is CASRPDRGKEKLFF. CDR3 nucleotides: TGCGCCAGCAGACCGGACAGGGGAAAGGAAAAACTGTTTTTT.

The rearrangement uses TRBV7-6 and TRBJ1-1; 7 bases are shared with TRBD1. In germline, CDR1 is SGHVS, CDR2 FNYEAQ. The J segment lost 3 bases and the V segment lost 5 bases, leaving 9 bases of the junction unmatched. The CDR3 is made up of 15 amino acids. CDR3 loop: CASSQNTGADTEAFF. In DNA form, the CDR3 reads TGTGCCAGCAGCCAAAATACAGGGGCCGACACTGAAGCTTTCTTT.

The chain joins TRBV4-1 to TRBJ1-1; D may be TRBD1 (5 bases). Germline values: CDR1 MGHRA, CDR2 YSYEKL. The V and J ends lost 0 bases and 4 bases respectively, with 15 bases between them. The CDR3 totals 16 residues. CDR3 in DNA: TGCGCCAGCAGCCAAGATGGTGCAGGGTGGGTCACTGAAGCTTTCTTT. The encoded protein is CASSQDGAGWVTEAFF.

V gene TRBV7-3 combines with J gene TRBJ1-5; TRBD1 might be the D (5 bases). This CDR3 is 15 amino acids long. V lost 6 bases and J lost 3, with 15 bases in between. Germline loops: CDR1 SGHTA, CDR2 FQGTGA. In DNA form, the CDR3 reads TGTGCCAGCAGTTGGTCGACAGTTATCAATCAGCCCCAGCATTTT. Its protein product is CASSWSTVINQPQHF.

V and J are TRBV28 and TRBJ1-2; D call uncertain. The CDR3 totals 12 residues. V was shortened by 3 bases and J by 4 bases, with 6 bases between the two germline ends. CDR1 and CDR2 from the germline V gene are MDHEN and SYDVKM. In DNA form, the CDR3 reads TGTGCCAGCAGTTTTAATTTCTATGGCTACACCTTC. Translating it yields CASSFNFYGYTF.

This clone was recorded a few times. The rearrangement links TRBV7-9 to TRBJ1-3, with a tentative D call TRBD1 (5 bases). The ends were cut back, 7 bases at V and 2 bases at J, with 9 bases in the middle. Per germline, CDR1 SEHNR and CDR2 FQNEAQ (reference sequence). This CDR3 spans 13 amino acids. CDR3 in DNA: TGTGCCAGCAAGAAGGGGACTGGAAACACCATATATTTT. Encoded protein: CASKKGTGNTIYF.

This clone showed up just a few times. The V gene is TRBV10-3, the J gene TRBJ2-7, with 10 bases matching TRBD2. The CDR3 contains 16 residues. In germline, CDR1 is ENHRY, CDR2 SYGVKD. V gave up 2 bases and J gave up 7 bases; unmatched junction bases: 11. CDR3 nucleotide sequence: TGTGCCATCAGTGAGAACCCAGCGGGGGGGCCTTGGGAGCAGTACTTC. Amino acids: CAISENPAGGPWEQYF.